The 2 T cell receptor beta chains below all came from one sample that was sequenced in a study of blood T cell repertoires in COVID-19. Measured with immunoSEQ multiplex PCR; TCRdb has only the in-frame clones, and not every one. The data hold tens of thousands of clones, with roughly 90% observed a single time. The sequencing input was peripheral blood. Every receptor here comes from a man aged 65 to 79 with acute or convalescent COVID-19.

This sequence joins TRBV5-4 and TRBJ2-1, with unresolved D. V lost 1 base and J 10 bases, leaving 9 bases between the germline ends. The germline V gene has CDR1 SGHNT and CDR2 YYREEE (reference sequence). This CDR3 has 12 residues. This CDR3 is CASSLSQLEQFF. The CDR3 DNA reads TGTGCCAGCAGCTTGAGTCAACTGGAGCAGTTCTTC. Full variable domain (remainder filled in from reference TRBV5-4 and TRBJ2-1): ETGVTQSPTHLIKTRGQQVTLRCSSQSGHNTVSWYQQALGQGPQFIFQYYREEENGRGNFPPRFSGLQFPNYSSELNVNALELDDSALYLCASSLSQLEQFFGPGTRLTVL.

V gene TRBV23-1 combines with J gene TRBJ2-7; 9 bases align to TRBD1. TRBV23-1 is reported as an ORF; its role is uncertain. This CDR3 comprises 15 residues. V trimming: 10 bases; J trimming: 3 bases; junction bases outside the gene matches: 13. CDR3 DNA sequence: TGCGCCACCCGGTCTCGGGACAGGGCCTTCTACGAGCAGTACTTC. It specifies CATRSRDRAFYEQYF.